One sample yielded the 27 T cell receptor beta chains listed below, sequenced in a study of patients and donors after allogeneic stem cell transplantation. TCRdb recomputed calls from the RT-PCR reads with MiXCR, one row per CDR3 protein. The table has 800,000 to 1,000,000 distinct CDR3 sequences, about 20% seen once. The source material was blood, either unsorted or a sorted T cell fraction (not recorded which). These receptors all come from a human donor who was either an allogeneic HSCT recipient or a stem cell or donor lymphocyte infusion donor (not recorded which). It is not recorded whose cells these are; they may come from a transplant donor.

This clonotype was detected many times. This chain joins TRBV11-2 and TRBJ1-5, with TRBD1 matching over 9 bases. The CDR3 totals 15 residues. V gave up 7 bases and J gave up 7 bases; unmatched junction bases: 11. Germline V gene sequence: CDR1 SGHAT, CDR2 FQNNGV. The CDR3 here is CASTPRDRVNQPQHF. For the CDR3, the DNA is TGTGCCAGCACCCCCCGGGACAGGGTAAACCAGCCCCAGCATTTT. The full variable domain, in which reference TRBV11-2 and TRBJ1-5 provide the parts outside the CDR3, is EAGVAQSPRYKIIEKRQSVAFWCNPISGHATLYWYQQILGQGPKLLIQFQNNGVVDDSQLPKDRFSAERLKGVDSTLKIQPAKLEDSAVYLCASTPRDRVNQPQHFGDGTRLSIL.

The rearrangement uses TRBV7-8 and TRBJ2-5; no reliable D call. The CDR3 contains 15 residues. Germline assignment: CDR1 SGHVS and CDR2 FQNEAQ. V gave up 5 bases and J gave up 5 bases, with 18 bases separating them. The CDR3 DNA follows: TGTGCCAGCAGCACCAACCCCCCTAGGCGGGAGACCCAGTACTTC. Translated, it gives CASSTNPPRRETQYF. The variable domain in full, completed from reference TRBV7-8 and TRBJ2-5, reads GAGVSQSPRYKVAKRGQDVALRCDPISGHVSLFWYQQALGQGPEFLTYFQNEAQLDKSGLPSDRFFAERPEGSVSTLKIQRTQQEDSAVYLCASSTNPPRRETQYFGPGTRLLVL.

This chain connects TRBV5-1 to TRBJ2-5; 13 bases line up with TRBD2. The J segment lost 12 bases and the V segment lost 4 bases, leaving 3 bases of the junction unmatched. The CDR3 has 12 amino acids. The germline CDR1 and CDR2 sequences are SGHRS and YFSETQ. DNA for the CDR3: TGCGCCAGCAGCGGTACTAGCGGGAGGGAGTACTTC. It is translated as CASSGTSGREYF.

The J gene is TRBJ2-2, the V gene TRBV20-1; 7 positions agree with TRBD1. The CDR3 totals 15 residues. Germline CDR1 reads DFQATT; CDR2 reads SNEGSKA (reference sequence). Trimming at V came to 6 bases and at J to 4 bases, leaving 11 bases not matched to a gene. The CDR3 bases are TGCAGTGCGGATTACCGGGACAGCGGCACCGGGGAGCTGTTTTTT. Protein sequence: CSADYRDSGTGELFF.

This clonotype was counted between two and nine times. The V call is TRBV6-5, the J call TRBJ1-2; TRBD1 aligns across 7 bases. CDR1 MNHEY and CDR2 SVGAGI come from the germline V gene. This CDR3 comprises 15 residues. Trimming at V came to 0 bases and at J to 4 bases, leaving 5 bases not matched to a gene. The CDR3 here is CASSYSRGHGYGYTF. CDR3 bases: TGTGCCAGCAGTTACTCGAGGGGGCACGGCTATGGCTACACCTTC.

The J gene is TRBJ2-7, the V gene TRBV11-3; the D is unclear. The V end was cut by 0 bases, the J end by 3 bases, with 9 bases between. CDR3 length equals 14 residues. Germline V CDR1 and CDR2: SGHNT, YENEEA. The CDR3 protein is CASSLDVPSYEQYF. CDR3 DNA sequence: TGTGCCAGCAGCTTAGATGTACCTAGCTACGAGCAGTACTTC.

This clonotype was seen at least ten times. The CDR3 reads CATSDRDYEQYF. The CDR3 coding sequence is TGTGCCACCTCGGACAGGGACTACGAGCAGTACTTC. V usage is TRBV15 and J usage is TRBJ2-7, with 8 bases fitting TRBD1. In germline, CDR1 is LNHNV, CDR2 YYDKDF (reference sequence). The V segment lost 8 bases and the J segment 3 bases; nucleotides outside the gene matches: 3. This CDR3 region has 12 residues.

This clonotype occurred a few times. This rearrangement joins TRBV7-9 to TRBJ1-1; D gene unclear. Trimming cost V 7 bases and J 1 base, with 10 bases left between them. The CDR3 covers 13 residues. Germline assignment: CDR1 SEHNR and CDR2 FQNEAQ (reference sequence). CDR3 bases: TGTGCCAGCAACGACGGCGAGAACACTGAAGCTTTCTTT. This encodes CASNDGENTEAFF.

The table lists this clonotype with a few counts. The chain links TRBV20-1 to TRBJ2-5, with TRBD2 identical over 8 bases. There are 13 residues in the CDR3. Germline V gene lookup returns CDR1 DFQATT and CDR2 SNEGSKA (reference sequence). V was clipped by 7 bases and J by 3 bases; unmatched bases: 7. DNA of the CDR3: TGCAGTGTACAGCGGGGGACTAAAGAGACCCAGTACTTC. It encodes CSVQRGTKETQYF.

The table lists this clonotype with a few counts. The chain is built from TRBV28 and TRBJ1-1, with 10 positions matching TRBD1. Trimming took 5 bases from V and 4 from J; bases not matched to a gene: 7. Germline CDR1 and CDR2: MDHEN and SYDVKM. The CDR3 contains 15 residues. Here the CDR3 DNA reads TGTGCCAGCAGTCCCGGGGACAGGGGAAGCACTGAAGCTTTCTTT. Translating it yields CASSPGDRGSTEAFF.

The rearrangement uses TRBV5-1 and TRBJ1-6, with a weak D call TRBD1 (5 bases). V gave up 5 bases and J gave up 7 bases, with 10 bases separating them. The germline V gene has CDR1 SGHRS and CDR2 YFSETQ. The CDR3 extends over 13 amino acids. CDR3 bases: TGCGCCAGCAGGACAGACCCAAATTCACCCCTCCACTTT. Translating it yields CASRTDPNSPLHF.

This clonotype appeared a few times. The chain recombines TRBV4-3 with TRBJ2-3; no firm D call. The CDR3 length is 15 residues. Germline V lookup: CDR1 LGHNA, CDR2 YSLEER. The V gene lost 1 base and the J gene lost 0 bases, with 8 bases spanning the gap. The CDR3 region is CASSQGQRSTDTQYF. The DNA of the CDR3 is TGCGCCAGCAGCCAAGGACAAAGAAGCACAGATACGCAGTATTTT.

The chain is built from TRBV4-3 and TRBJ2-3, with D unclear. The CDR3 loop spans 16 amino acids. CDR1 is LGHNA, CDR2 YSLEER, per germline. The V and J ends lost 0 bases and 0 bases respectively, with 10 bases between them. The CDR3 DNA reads TGCGCCAGCAGCCAAGATCGGCAGCTTAGCACAGATACGCAGTATTTT. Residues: CASSQDRQLSTDTQYF.

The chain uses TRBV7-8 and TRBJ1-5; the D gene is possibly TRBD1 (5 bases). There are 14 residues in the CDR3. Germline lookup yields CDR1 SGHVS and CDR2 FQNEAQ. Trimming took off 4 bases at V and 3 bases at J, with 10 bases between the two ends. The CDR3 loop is CASSSTDFNQPQHF. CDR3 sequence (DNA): TGTGCCAGCAGCTCGACAGATTTCAATCAGCCCCAGCATTTT. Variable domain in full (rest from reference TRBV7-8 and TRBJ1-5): GAGVSQSPRYKVAKRGQDVALRCDPISGHVSLFWYQQALGQGPEFLTYFQNEAQLDKSGLPSDRFFAERPEGSVSTLKIQRTQQEDSAVYLCASSSTDFNQPQHFGDGTRLSIL.

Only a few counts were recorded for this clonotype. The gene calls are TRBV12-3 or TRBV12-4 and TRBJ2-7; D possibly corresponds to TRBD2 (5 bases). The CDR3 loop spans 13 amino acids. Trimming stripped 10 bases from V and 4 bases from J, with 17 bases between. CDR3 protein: CATGVPGGYEQYF. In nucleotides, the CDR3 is TGTGCCACCGGGGTGCCAGGCGGGTACGAGCAGTACTTC.

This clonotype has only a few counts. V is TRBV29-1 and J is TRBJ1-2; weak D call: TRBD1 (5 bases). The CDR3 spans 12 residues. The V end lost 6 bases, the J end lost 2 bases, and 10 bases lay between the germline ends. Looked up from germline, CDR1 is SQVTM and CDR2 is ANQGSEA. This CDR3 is CSVKDRNYGYTF. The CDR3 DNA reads TGCAGCGTGAAAGACAGAAACTATGGCTACACCTTC.

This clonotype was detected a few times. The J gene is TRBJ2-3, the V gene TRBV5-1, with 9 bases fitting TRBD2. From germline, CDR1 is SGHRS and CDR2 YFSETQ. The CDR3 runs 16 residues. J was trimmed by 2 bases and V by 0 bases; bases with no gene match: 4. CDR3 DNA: TGCGCCAGCAGCTTGGAAGCTAGCGGGGTCACAGATACGCAGTATTTT. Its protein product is CASSLEASGVTDTQYF.

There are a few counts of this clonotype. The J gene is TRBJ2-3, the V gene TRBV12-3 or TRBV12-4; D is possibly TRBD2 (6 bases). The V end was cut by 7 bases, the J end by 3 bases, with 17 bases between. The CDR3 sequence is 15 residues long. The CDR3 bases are TGTGCCAGCACCGCACTAGCCCCTGCGACAGATACGCAGTATTTT. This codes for CASTALAPATDTQYF.

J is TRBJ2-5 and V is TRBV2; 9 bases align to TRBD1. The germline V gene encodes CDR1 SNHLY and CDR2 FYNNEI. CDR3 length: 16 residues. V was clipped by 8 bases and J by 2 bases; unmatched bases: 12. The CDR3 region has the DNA TGTGCCAGCCTCCCTGACAGGGGGATTCTTCAAGAGACCCAGTACTTC. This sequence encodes CASLPDRGILQETQYF.

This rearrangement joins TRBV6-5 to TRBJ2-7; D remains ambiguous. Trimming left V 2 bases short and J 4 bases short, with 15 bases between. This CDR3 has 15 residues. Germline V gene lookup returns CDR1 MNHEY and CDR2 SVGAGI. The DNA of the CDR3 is TGTGCCAGCAGTTACAAGGGAATGGGGTGGTACGAGCAGTACTTC. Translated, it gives CASSYKGMGWYEQYF.

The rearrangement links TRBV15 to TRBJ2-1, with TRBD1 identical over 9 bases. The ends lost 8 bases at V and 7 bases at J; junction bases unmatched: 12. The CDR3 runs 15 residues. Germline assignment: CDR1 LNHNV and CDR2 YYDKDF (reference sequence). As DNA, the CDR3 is TGTGCCACCCGAGAAGACACAGGGGGCCTGAATGAGCAGTTCTTC. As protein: CATREDTGGLNEQFF.

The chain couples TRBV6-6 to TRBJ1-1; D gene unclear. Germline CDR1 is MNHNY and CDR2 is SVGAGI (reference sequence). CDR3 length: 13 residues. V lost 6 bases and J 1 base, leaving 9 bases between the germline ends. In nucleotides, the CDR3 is TGTGCCAGCAGGACCAACACGAACACTGAAGCTTTCTTT. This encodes CASRTNTNTEAFF.

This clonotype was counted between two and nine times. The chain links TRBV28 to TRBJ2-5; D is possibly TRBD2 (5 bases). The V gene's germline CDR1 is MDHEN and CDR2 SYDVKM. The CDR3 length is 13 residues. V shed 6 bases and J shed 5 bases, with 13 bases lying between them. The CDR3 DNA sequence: TGTGCCAGCAGAGGAGGTGGGATTGAGACCCAGTACTTC. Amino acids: CASRGGGIETQYF. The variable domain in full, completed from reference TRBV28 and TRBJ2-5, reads DVKVTQSSRYLVKRTGEKVFLECVQDMDHENMFWYRQDPGLGLRLIYFSYDVKMKEKGDIPEGYSVSREKKERFSLILESASTNQTSMYLCASRGGGIETQYFGPGTRLLVL.

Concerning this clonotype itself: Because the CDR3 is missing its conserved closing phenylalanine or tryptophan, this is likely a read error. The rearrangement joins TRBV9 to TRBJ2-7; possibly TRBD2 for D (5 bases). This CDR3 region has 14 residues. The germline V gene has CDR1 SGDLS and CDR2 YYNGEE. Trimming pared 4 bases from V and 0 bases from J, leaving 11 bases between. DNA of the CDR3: TGTGCCAGCAGCCCCGGGATTCTCTCCTACGAGCAGTACTCC. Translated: CASSPGILSYEQYS.

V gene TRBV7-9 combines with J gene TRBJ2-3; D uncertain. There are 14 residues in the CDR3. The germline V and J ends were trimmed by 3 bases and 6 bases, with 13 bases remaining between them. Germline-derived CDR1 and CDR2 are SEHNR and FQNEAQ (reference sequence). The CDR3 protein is CASSLLPSVDTQYF. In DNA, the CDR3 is TGTGCCAGCAGCTTGCTCCCATCCGTGGATACGCAGTATTTT. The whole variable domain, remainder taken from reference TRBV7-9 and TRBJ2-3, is DTGVSQNPRHKITKRGQNVTFRCDPISEHNRLYWYRQTLGQGPEFLTYFQNEAQLEKSRLLSDRFSAERPKGSFSTLEIQRTEQGDSAMYLCASSLLPSVDTQYFGPGTRLTVL.

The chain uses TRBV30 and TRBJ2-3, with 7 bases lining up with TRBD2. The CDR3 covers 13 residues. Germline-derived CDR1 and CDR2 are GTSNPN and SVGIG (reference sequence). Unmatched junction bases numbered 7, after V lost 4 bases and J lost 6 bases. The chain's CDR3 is CAWNGGSGDTQYF. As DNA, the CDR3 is TGTGCCTGGAACGGCGGGAGTGGGGATACGCAGTATTTT.

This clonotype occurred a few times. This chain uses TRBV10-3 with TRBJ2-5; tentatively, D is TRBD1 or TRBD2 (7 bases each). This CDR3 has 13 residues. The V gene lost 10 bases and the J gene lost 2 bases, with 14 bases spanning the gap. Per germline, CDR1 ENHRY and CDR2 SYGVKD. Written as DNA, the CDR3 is TGTGCCAGCCGACAGGGAGGGCAAGAGACCCAGTACTTC. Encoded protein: CASRQGGQETQYF.